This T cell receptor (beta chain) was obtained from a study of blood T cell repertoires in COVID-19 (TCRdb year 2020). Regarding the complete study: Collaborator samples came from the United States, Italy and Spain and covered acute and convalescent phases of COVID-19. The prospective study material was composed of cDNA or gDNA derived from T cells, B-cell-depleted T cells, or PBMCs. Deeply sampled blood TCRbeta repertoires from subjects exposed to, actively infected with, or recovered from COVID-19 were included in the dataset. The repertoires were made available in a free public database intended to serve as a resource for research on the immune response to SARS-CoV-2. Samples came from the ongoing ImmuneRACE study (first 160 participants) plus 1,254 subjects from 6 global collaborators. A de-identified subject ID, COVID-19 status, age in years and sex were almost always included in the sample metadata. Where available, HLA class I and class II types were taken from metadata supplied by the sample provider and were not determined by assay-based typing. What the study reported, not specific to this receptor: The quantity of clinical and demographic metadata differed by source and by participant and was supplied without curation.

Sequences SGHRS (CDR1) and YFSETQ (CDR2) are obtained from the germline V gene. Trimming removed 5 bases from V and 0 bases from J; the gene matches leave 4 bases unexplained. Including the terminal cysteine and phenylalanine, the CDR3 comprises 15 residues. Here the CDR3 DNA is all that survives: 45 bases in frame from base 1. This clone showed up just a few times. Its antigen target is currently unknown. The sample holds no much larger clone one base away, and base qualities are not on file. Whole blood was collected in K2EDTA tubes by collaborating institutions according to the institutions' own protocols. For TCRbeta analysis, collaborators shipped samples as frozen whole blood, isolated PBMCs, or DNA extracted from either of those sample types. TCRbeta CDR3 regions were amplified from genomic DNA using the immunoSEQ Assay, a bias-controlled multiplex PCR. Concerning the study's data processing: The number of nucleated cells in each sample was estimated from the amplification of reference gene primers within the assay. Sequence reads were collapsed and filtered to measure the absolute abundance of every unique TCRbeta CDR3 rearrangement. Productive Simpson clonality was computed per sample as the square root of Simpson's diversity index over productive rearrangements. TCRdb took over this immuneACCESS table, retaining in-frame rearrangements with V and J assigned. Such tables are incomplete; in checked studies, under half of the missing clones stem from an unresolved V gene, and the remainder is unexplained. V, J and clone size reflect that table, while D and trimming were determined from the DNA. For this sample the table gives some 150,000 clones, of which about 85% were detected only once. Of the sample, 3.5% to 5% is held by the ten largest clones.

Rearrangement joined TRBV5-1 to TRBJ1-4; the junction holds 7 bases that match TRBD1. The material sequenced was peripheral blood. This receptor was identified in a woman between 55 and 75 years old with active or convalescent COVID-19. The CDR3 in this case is CASRGQTATNEKLFF. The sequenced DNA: TGCGCCAGCAGGGGACAGACTGCAACTAATGAAAAACTGTTTTTT.